The 5 T cell receptor beta chains presented below share a single source sample, sequenced in a study of blood T cell repertoires in COVID-19 (TCRdb year 2020). The library was obtained by the immunoSEQ multiplex PCR assay. The table was pulled from immuneACCESS by TCRdb, which kept in-frame rearrangements only. Such tables lose some clones; where checked, under half of the loss comes from unresolved V genes, and the rest has no known cause. The sample table shows 200,000 to 300,000 clones, and approximately 86% are seen once. Clones ranked in the top ten supply around a tenth of the sample. Sequencing input: peripheral blood. The receptor set was obtained from a middle-aged man who had recovered from COVID-19.

A single count supports this clone. The chain couples TRBV30 to TRBJ1-1; D not certain. CDR1 is GTSNPN and CDR2 is SVGIG in the germline V gene (reference sequence). CDR3 length equals 13 residues. Trimming stripped 3 bases from V and 0 bases from J, with 8 bases between. CDR3 loop: CAWRLEMNTEAFF. In DNA form, the CDR3 reads TGTGCCTGGAGGTTGGAGATGAACACTGAAGCTTTCTTT.

The CDR3 DNA sequence: TGCGCCAGCAGTCAAATTACACAGCAGTACTTC. Residues: CASSQITQQYF. V gene TRBV23-1 combines with J gene TRBJ2-7; D is unclear. TRBV23-1 is identified as an open reading frame with a role that is uncertain. The V gene lost 2 bases and the J gene lost 8 bases, with 7 bases spanning the gap. The CDR3 is 11 residues long.

The V gene is TRBV6-2 or TRBV6-3, the J gene TRBJ2-1; D is uncertain. The germline V gene has CDR1 MNHEY and CDR2 SVGEGT. This CDR3 is built from 14 residues. The V end lost 3 bases, the J end lost 4 bases, and 10 bases lay between the germline ends. The CDR3 nucleotides are TGTGCCAGCAGTTATTCTAGAGGATACAATGAGCAGTTCTTC. Protein sequence: CASSYSRGYNEQFF.

The chain is built from TRBV7-6 and TRBJ2-3; 9 bases match TRBD2. The trim removed 3 bases at V and 2 bases at J, leaving 3 bases unmatched. The CDR3 is 15 residues long. The germline V gene has CDR1 SGHVS and CDR2 FNYEAQ. The CDR3 DNA sequence: TGTGCCAGCAGCTTTAGACTAGCGGACACAGATACGCAGTATTTT. As protein: CASSFRLADTDTQYF.

This clone has just a few counts. The rearrangement joins TRBV15 to TRBJ1-5; D is undetermined. The V and J ends lost 0 bases and 6 bases respectively, with 18 bases between them. The CDR3 consists of 17 residues. CDR1 is LNHNV, CDR2 YYDKDF, per germline (reference sequence). The CDR3 DNA reads as TGTGCCACCAGCAGAGATCCGGGAGGGTTTGGAGGTCAGCCCCAGCATTTT. It translates to CATSRDPGGFGGQPQHF.